This T cell receptor beta chain was obtained from a study of cytomegalovirus exposure and HLA in healthy donors (dated by TCRdb to 2016 to 2017). As for the study more broadly: An earlier analysis of several hundred of the donors reported approximately 270 Gb of sequence data and more than 90 million unique TCR beta sequences from 150 million to 200 million T cells. On average, around 230,000 unique TCR beta nucleotide sequences were sequenced per donor among fewer than 500 genotyped donors of the cohort, with roughly 18% of those sequences being non-productive. All discovery cohort repertoires had been generated using a single sequencing platform. A later genetic analysis took genome-wide SNP genotypes for about 60% of the roughly 670 donors and used that subset as a discovery cohort. The study used immunosequencing to profile the T cell repertoires of around 600 subjects and linked those repertoires to cytomegalovirus serostatus. To study patterns of TCR occurrence, a later analysis re-analyzed previously published TCR beta repertoires from under 750 donors and added high-resolution HLA genotyping. An early release that covered several hundred HLA-typed donors contained around 300 gigabases of sequencing data and roughly 84 million unique TCR sequences. The genetic ancestry cluster associated with self-reported Caucasian donors included 81% of the 398 genotyped donors. HLA typing included class I and class II loci at four-digit resolution. The number of donors typed differed by locus, with roughly 620-630 for A, B, C, DRB1 and DQB1, roughly 520 for DQA1, about 610 for DPA1, and approximately 470 for DPB1. In an earlier analysis of 500 to 650 of the donors, high-throughput TCR beta sequencing was used to judge whether each TCR beta V gene segment behaved as functional or pseudogenic. Donor age, sex, ethnicity and CMV serostatus were compiled together with the repertoire data. In addition to the first cohort of 666 subjects, a separate validation cohort of 120 different subjects was used. In the later analysis, no new phenotypic data were used to find candidate immune exposures; instead, reliance was placed on TCR beta sequences and their occurrence across donors. The study was designed to test whether signatures of past pathogen exposure could be identified by cataloging public T cell receptors. Because of strong linkage in the cohort, a handful of DR-DQ haplotypes were treated as single units for association and clustering. To predict cytomegalovirus infection status, the study combined high-throughput TCR immunosequencing, statistical association of individual TCRs with disease status, and machine learning. What the research found in general, with its limitations: For the cohort, immune exposure information was limited to CMV serostatus. In a later analysis, the rate of TCR association differed among HLA loci, with DRB1 alleles having the most associated TCRs and HLA-C alleles having the fewest. The study gave a list of roughly 150 TCR beta chains associated with cytomegalovirus. The classifier was reported to diagnose cytomegalovirus status with high specificity and sensitivity in both the original cohort and the validation cohort. A cluster of highly shared sequence variants was judged likely to be a technical artifact of the sequencing pipeline. The cohort was sequenced for TCR beta chains only, and without alpha or paired-chain data the features that could be detected were limited. In a later analysis, HLA-associated TCR beta chains were found to be more clonally expanded and to have lower generation probabilities than equally common non-associated chains. Linkage disequilibrium might explain the correlated functional status among segregating V segments, but an unknown experimental factor could not be ruled out. Three of the identified cytomegalovirus-associated TCR beta chains were confirmed in vitro to be specific for cytomegalovirus antigens. At a false discovery rate of 0.05, a later analysis linked 16,951 TCR beta sequences to specific HLA alleles. V-gene and J-gene trimming of TCR beta chains was associated with a missense DCLRE1C variant in a later genetic analysis, and the association was replicated in an independent cohort. Because HLA typing was missing for some donors at each locus, association tests included only the typed subset. In a later genetic analysis, fewer N-insertions in productive TCRs were reported among donors in an Asian-associated ancestry cluster than the 666-donor mean. According to a later analysis, most CMV-associated TCR beta chains appeared to be HLA-restricted, and the HLA associations seemed to be driven largely by CMV exposure. In a later analysis, several top co-occurrence clusters were reported to appear linked to parvovirus B19, influenza, CMV and Epstein-Barr virus. When HLA alleles, especially DR and DQ, strongly co-occurred, TCR associations were difficult to assign to individual alleles. A further reported finding was that TCR beta sequences accurately predicted the HLA-A and HLA-B alleles for most subjects in the first cohort. Because counts were too low, around 17 rarely observed V segments, including chromosome 9 orphons, were left out of the earlier analysis of approximately 580 of the donors. Across donors, most TCR sequences were observed very rarely, whereas some public TCRs were present in many individuals. According to the authors, the approach could potentially be generalized to other disease states and immunological phenotypes. Because the 87-base-pair reads could not distinguish some IMGT-functional V segments, including TRBV6-2 and TRBV6-3, those segments were excluded. Roughly uniform sequencing depth across donors was assumed in presence/absence analyses, although this assumption may not hold. An earlier analysis of some 590 of the donors showed that most TCR beta V segments appeared in productive rearrangements either about 87% or about 30% of the time, which broadly matched IMGT annotations.

V loses 4 bases of germline sequence and J loses 5 bases, and the interval between the two ends is 9 bases. CDR1 and CDR2 are drawn from the germline V gene (reference sequence): MNHEY, SMNVEV. There are 14 amino acids in the CDR3, from cysteine to phenylalanine inclusive. Only the CDR3 DNA stays, 42 bases, in frame from base 1. As concerns this clone: The target of this receptor is not known. Base qualities are not provided; no much larger clone lies one nucleotide away.

The cohort was made up of 650 to 700 healthy bone marrow donors. All cohort members were sampled while nominally healthy, although unrecorded immune exposures were likely present. The donor was CMV seronegative and belonged to the group of 352 seronegative cohort members. A peripheral blood sample was collected from each donor, and TCR beta sequencing was performed on peripheral blood mononuclear cells. Genomic DNA extraction from the blood cell samples was performed with the Qiagen DNeasy Blood Extraction Kit. Library creation used the immunoSEQ multiplex PCR assay. A mixture of 60 forward primers for TCR Vbeta segments and 13 reverse primers for TCR Jbeta segments was used in the multiplex PCR. A multiplex PCR assay on genomic DNA amplified the CDR3 region of rearranged TCR beta genes. The Illumina HiSeq System was used to sequence the amplified TCR beta libraries as 87-base-pair reads. As for the original processing: A later analysis tallied tens of millions of unique TCR beta chains across the 666 repertoires, and about 12 million of those chains were shared by two or more donors. Raw reads were error-corrected and collapsed into unique sequences with a nearest-neighbor algorithm that merged closely related sequences to remove PCR and sequencing errors. To assign V, D and J gene segments, CDR3 sequences were aligned to IMGT reference sequences. For a sequence to be retained, a match of at least six nucleotides was required to both a V gene segment and a J gene segment. A rearrangement counted as productive if the CDR3 had no stop codons and remained in frame with V and J, and every other rearrangement counted as non-productive. CDR3 was defined according to IMGT convention as the region running from the second conserved V-encoded cysteine to the conserved J-encoded phenylalanine. The earlier analysis of more than 450 of the donors excluded sequences that lacked an unambiguous match to a single V gene segment. An earlier analysis of several hundred of the donors classified V segments as functional when productive rearrangements were above 56.7% and as segregating when the standard deviation between donors was above 5%. A statistical classification framework was built to diagnose cytomegalovirus status from the catalog of TCR beta chain sequences. A later analysis assigned V and J genes by comparing TCR nucleotide sequences with IMGT/GENE-DB human TR gene sequences. Using the TCRdist pipeline, a later analysis assigned CDR3 sequences along with most-parsimonious VDJ recombination scenarios. A later analysis defined each TCR beta chain by its CDR3 amino acid sequence plus V-gene family, and excluded reads lacking a unique V-gene family. A later analysis removed 550 to 700 highly shared, low-generation-probability nucleotide sequences to deal with suspected cross-contamination and a sequencing artifact. In a later analysis, a clonal expansion index was calculated for each public chain from normalized within-repertoire ranks of inferred template counts. A later analysis computed generation probabilities with a VDJ recombination model fitted to out-of-frame rearrangements, and checked the results against IGoR. In a later analysis, hypergeometric tests were used to score TCR-TCR, TCR-HLA and TCR-CMV co-occurrence, with a repertoire-size bias correction applied to TCR pairs. To estimate false discovery rates, a later analysis permuted the HLA or CMV assignments 20 times. In a later analysis, co-occurring TCRs were grouped using DBSCAN, and TCRdist sequence similarity was added for clustering within HLA-allele-positive subsets. Co-occurrence clustering excluded repertoires with fewer than 30,000 or more than 120,000 public chains, plus five with anomalous nucleotide sharing. Drawn from immuneACCESS, this table holds only the in-frame rearrangements with V and J called that TCRdb kept. Clones are partly lost; checked studies trace under half to an unresolved V gene and leave the rest unexplained. The V and J calls and clone size are taken from that table; D and trimming were inferred from the DNA. Here the sample has around 62,000 clones; roughly 78% occur a single time. The ten largest clones represent about 8.8% of the sample.

The chain joins TRBV27 to TRBJ1-6; the D segment could be TRBD1, given 5 matching bases. The source is a man in his forties or fifties in good health and CMV-seronegative. The sequencing input was PBMCs. For the CDR3, the sequence is CASSYRRDNSPLHF. Here is the DNA: TGTGCCAGCAGTTACAGGAGAGATAATTCACCCCTCCACTTT.